The clone carrying this TCR beta chain was counted only a few times. The record originates from a study of beta chain features in type 1 diabetes. Since all of the isolated RNA was reverse transcribed, expressed TCRB transcripts were what got sequenced. This table comes from immunoSEQ multiplex PCR, and its TCRdb copy is limited to in-frame clones, with some not included. Here the sample spans under 400,000 clones, about 15% being singletons. Germline CDR1 is LNHNV and CDR2 is YYDKDF (reference sequence). J was trimmed by 3 bases and V by 3 bases; bases with no gene match: 2. The CDR3 runs to 15 residues.

The receptor comes from a young man in good health. V is TRBV15 and J is TRBJ2-3; 11 bases are shared with TRBD1. Sequencing was carried out using central memory CD4+ T cells from blood. The CDR3 here is CATSSGDRGTDTQYF. In DNA form, the CDR3 reads TGTGCCACCAGCAGTGGGGACAGGGGGACAGATACGCAGTATTTT.